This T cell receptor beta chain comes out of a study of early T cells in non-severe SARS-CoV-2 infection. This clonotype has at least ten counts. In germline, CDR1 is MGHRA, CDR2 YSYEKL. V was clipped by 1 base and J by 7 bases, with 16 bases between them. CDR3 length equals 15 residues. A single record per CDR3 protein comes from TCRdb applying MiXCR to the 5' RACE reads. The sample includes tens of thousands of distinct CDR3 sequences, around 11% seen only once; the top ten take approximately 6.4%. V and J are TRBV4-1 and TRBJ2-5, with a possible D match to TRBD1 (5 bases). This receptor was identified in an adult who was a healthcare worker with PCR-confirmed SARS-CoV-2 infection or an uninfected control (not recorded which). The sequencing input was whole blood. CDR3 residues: CASSQAIGPQGTQYF. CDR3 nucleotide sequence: TGCGCCAGCAGCCAAGCTATCGGGCCGCAGGGGACCCAGTACTTC.